This T cell receptor (beta chain) was identified in a study of Tregs in tolerant kidney transplant recipients. Findings and limits, study-wide: Changing PCR primers prevented nucleotide comparison between some patients' samples. This study did not directly address biological reproducibility.

This clone was observed once. Its antigen is currently unknown. Mixed chimerism was transient after nonmyeloablative marrow transplants from related graft donors. CD4+CD25+CD127- Tregs, CD4+CD25- non-Tregs, CD4 and CD8 cells were sorted. The V gene's germline CDR1 is SEHNR and CDR2 FQNEAQ (reference sequence). The CDR3 consists of 16 residues. The V gene lost 5 bases and the J gene lost 2 bases, with 18 bases spanning the gap. The table came from immunoSEQ multiplex PCR; TCRdb's copy has only in-frame clones and leaves some out. Here the sample spans 74,000 or so clones, over 75% being singletons. The sequences come from CD4+ T cells from blood (PBMCs), collected 24 months after the transplant. This chain connects TRBV7-9 to TRBJ1-1, with D hard to call. This receptor was taken from a human patient who received a combined kidney and bone marrow transplant. Some T cells may originate from the graft donor. CDR3 DNA sequence: TGTGCCAGCAGCGCACTGATAGCGGGGTTCAACACTGAAGCTTTCTTT. Encoded protein: CASSALIAGFNTEAFF. Full variable domain (rest looked up from reference TRBV7-9 and TRBJ1-1): DTGVSQNPRHKITKRGQNVTFRCDPISEHNRLYWYRQTLGQGPEFLTYFQNEAQLEKSRLLSDRFSAERPKGSFSTLEIQRTEQGDSAMYLCASSALIAGFNTEAFFGQGTRLTVV.